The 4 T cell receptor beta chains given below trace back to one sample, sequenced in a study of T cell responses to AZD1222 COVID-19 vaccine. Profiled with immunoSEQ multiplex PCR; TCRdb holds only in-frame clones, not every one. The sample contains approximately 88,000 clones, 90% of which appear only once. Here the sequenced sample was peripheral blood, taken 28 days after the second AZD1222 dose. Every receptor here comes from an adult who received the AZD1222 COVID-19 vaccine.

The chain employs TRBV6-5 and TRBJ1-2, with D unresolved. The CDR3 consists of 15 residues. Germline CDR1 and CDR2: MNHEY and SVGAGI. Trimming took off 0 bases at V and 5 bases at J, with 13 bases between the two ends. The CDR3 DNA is TGTGCCAGCAGTTACTCGAGGGCTGAAGGGTATGGCTACACCTTC. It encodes CASSYSRAEGYGYTF.

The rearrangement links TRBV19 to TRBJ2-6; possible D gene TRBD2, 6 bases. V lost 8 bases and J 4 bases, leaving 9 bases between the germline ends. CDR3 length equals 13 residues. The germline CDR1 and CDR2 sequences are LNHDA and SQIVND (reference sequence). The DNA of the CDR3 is TGTGCCAGTGGGGGGACCGGGGCCAACGTCCTGACTTTC. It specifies CASGGTGANVLTF.

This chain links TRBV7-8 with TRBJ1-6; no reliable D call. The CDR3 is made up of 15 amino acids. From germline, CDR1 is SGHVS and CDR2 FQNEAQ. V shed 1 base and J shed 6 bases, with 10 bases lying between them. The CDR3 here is CASSLVVRTNSPLHF. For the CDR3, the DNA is TGTGCCAGCAGCTTAGTCGTGCGCACTAATTCACCCCTCCACTTT. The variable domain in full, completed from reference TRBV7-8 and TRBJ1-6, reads GAGVSQSPRYKVAKRGQDVALRCDPISGHVSLFWYQQALGQGPEFLTYFQNEAQLDKSGLPSDRFFAERPEGSVSTLKIQRTQQEDSAVYLCASSLVVRTNSPLHFGNGTRLTVT.

The CDR3 loop reads CASSQVGYTF. In nucleotides, the CDR3 is TGTGCCAGCAGCCAAGTAGGCTACACCTTC. The V and J genes are TRBV3-1 (or the pseudogene TRBV3-2) and TRBJ1-2; D ambiguous. The germline V gene has CDR1 LGHDT and CDR2 YNNKEL (reference sequence). V shed 1 base and J shed 8 bases, with 2 bases lying between them. CDR3 length equals 10 residues.